Listed here are 12 T cell receptor beta chains from one sample, sequenced in a study of cytomegalovirus exposure and HLA in healthy donors. PCR employed 60 Vbeta and 13 Jbeta primers. Libraries were prepared by immunoSEQ multiplex PCR; TCRdb keeps only in-frame clonotypes and omits some of them. The sample carries about 94,000 clones, roughly three quarters recorded once. Sequencing was performed on PBMCs. Receptors were obtained from a middle-aged woman in good health and CMV-seronegative.

This clone was seen just once. The chain combines TRBV7-3 with TRBJ2-2; the D is unclear. The V gene lost 5 bases and the J gene lost 3 bases, with 16 bases spanning the gap. The CDR3 covers 16 residues. Germline-derived CDR1 and CDR2 are SGHTA and FQGTGA. CDR3 in DNA: TGTGCCAGCAGCCCGTCGATAGTATCGGACACCGGGGAGCTGTTTTTT. Its protein product is CASSPSIVSDTGELFF.

This chain uses TRBV5-6 with TRBJ2-7; D unclear. The V and J ends lost 0 bases and 7 bases respectively, with 14 bases between them. The CDR3 runs to 14 residues. Germline assignment: CDR1 SGHDT and CDR2 YYEEEE. CDR3 in amino acids: CASSLGAWVEEQYF. The CDR3 coding sequence is TGTGCCAGCAGCTTGGGGGCTTGGGTGGAAGAGCAGTACTTC.

V gene TRBV5-6 combines with J gene TRBJ1-2, with a weak D call TRBD1 (6 bases). Between the trimmed V and J ends, which lost 0 bases and 6 bases, there was a span of 12 bases. Germline loops: CDR1 SGHDT, CDR2 YYEEEE. This CDR3 comprises 14 residues. CDR3 sequence (DNA): TGTGCCAGCAGCTTGGGTAGGGGGTTTGATGGCTACACCTTC. Amino acid sequence: CASSLGRGFDGYTF.

The rearrangement links TRBV5-1 to TRBJ1-2; D ambiguous. The V end was cut by 3 bases, the J end by 5 bases, with 11 bases between. The CDR3 has 13 residues. CDR1 and CDR2 from the germline V gene are SGHRS and YFSETQ. The CDR3 DNA sequence: TGCGCCAGCAGCTCGGGCGAGCGGTATGGCTACACCTTC. It yields the protein CASSSGERYGYTF.

This rearrangement joins TRBV5-1 to TRBJ2-7, with 8 bases fitting TRBD1. The V gene end was trimmed by 0 bases and the J gene end by 2 bases; junction bases not matched to a gene: 7. CDR1 is SGHRS and CDR2 is YFSETQ in the germline V gene. This CDR3 spans 16 amino acids. The CDR3 region has the DNA TGCGCCAGCAGCTTGGCGGGACAGGCGATAACCTACGAGCAGTACTTC. Its translation is CASSLAGQAITYEQYF.

Only one count was recorded for this clone. A junction end diverges from the germline sequence, so it may reflect a read error. CDR3 in DNA: TGTGCCAGCAGTTACGCCGGCGGACAGGGATACTCACCCCTCAACTTT. Translated, it gives CASSYAGGQGYSPLNF. The V call is TRBV6-5, the J call TRBJ1-6; 8 bases are shared with TRBD1. Germline V gene lookup returns CDR1 MNHEY and CDR2 SVGAGI. The CDR3 runs to 16 residues.

V usage is TRBV30 and J usage is TRBJ1-5; tentatively, D is TRBD1 (6 bases). Looked up from germline, CDR1 is GTSNPN and CDR2 is SVGIG (reference sequence). The CDR3 is 15 amino acids. Trimming removed 2 bases from V and 7 bases from J, with 18 bases in between. CDR3: CAWSTPGHGSQPQHF. CDR3 bases: TGTGCCTGGAGTACCCCGGGACATGGATCCCAGCCCCAGCATTTT.

The V call is TRBV27, the J call TRBJ1-3, with TRBD1 matching 7 bases. V was pared by 5 bases and J by 4 bases, with 14 bases of the junction left unmatched. The CDR3 has 17 amino acids. In germline, CDR1 is MNHEY, CDR2 SMNVEV (reference sequence). CDR3 loop: CASSARPQGVSGNTIYF. CDR3 bases: TGTGCCAGCAGTGCCAGACCGCAGGGGGTTTCCGGAAACACCATATATTTT.

The chain joins TRBV6-5 to TRBJ1-1; 7 positions agree with TRBD1. The CDR3 length is 11 residues. V gave up 2 bases and J gave up 11 bases; unmatched junction bases: 2. Germline V gene sequence: CDR1 MNHEY, CDR2 SVGAGI. The CDR3 loop reads CASSYDRVAFF. CDR3 coding DNA: TGTGCCAGCAGTTACGACAGGGTGGCTTTCTTT.

The chain links TRBV7-6 to TRBJ1-2, with D tentatively TRBD1 (5 bases). CDR1 is SGHVS, CDR2 FNYEAQ, per germline. Trimming removed 5 bases from V and 2 bases from J, with 12 bases in between. The CDR3 spans 14 residues. CDR3 coding DNA: TGTGCCAGCAGCCCCCTCGACAGAAACTATGGCTACACCTTC. Protein sequence: CASSPLDRNYGYTF.

V gene TRBV7-3 combines with J gene TRBJ1-1; 9 nucleotides line up with TRBD1. Germline assignment: CDR1 SGHTA and CDR2 FQGTGA. Trimming at V came to 2 bases and at J to 6 bases, leaving 7 bases not matched to a gene. CDR3 length: 15 residues. CDR3 region: CASSLGGQGVSEAFF. Written as DNA, the CDR3 is TGTGCCAGCAGCTTAGGGGGACAGGGAGTTTCTGAAGCTTTCTTT. The full variable domain, its missing parts supplied by reference TRBV7-3 and TRBJ1-1, is GAGVSQTPSNKVTEKGKYVELRCDPISGHTALYWYRQSLGQGPEFLIYFQGTGAADDSGLPNDRFFAVRPEGSVSTLKIQRTERGDSAVYLCASSLGGQGVSEAFFGQGTRLTVV.

This clone appeared a few times. The rearrangement links TRBV13 to TRBJ1-1; the D gene is possibly TRBD1 (5 bases). This CDR3 spans 13 amino acids. Trimming removed 8 bases from V and 8 bases from J, with 18 bases in between. Per the germline V gene, CDR1 is PRHDT and CDR2 is FYEKMQ (reference sequence). The CDR3 DNA reads as TGTGCCAGCTCCCCATCTTCCCAGGGCGAAGCTTTCTTT. Translating it yields CASSPSSQGEAFF.